This T cell receptor (beta chain) was recovered during a study of cytomegalovirus exposure and HLA in healthy donors. Study results and caveats: The Asian-associated ancestry cluster reportedly had fewer N-insertions than the approximately 670-donor mean in a later analysis. Most TCR sequences proved rare, with some public TCRs found in many donors. TCR association rates varied by HLA locus in a later analysis, with DRB1 highest and HLA-C lowest. Confirmation in vitro established that a few CMV-associated chains were specific for CMV antigens.

About this clone: As yet, its antigen is unknown.

Germline CDR1 reads SEHNR; CDR2 reads FQNEAQ (reference sequence). J gave up 5 bases and V 2 bases, and 6 bases lay outside the gene matches. The CDR3 totals 15 residues. The PCR contained 60 Vbeta and 13 Jbeta primers. Clones were read by immunoSEQ multiplex PCR, and TCRdb kept only the in-frame ones, dropping some. The top ten hold around 1.6% of the sample, which has about 180,000 clones, about 79% seen once. The clonotype was recovered from a man younger than 35 in good health and CMV-seronegative. The chain uses TRBV7-9 and TRBJ2-1; TRBD2 aligns across 7 bases. Sequencing used PBMCs. CDR3: CASSLQASGHNEQFF. The DNA for the CDR3 is TGTGCCAGCAGCTTACAGGCTAGCGGACACAATGAGCAGTTCTTC.